The 20 T cell receptor beta chains below all came from one sample that was sequenced in a study of vaccination effects on CD4 cells after COVID-19 (dated by TCRdb to 2021 to 2024). The ViraFEST assay stimulated PBMC with viral peptide pools and then used TCR sequencing to identify antigen-specific CD4+ T cell clonotypes by expansion. After less than 13 days of culture, CD4+ T cells were isolated with the EasySep CD4+ T cell isolation kit. Each participant got two doses of an mRNA SARS-CoV-2 vaccine, either BNT162b2 or mRNA-1273. The receptor library was made with the immunoSEQ multiplex PCR assay. As stored in TCRdb, this immuneACCESS dataset retains in-frame rearrangements with V and J assigned. A fraction of the clones does not appear; measured against another copy, unresolved V genes explain less than half of the discrepancy, and the remainder lacks a known reason. Across this sample there are more than 60,000 clones, with 74% seen only once. Together, the top ten hold roughly 1.6% of the sample.

For these receptors, no antigen is known. Material: CD4+ T cells from PBMCs cultured with HCoV-229E spike peptides, obtained after COVID-19 vaccination. This sample's cell subset or site label indicates: HCoV-229E spike overlapping peptide pool stimulation. These receptors were taken from a human donor who received a COVID-19 vaccine.

The chain has TRBV10-1 and TRBJ1-4; D not certain. The V and J ends lost 3 bases and 3 bases respectively, with 8 bases between them. This CDR3 contains 14 residues. Germline lookup yields CDR1 WNHNN and CDR2 SYGVQD (reference sequence). The CDR3 sequence is CASSEAGANEKLFF. The DNA of the CDR3 is TGCGCCAGCAGTGAAGCGGGCGCTAATGAAAAACTGTTTTTT.

The chain links TRBV25-1 to TRBJ1-1, with TRBD1 as a possible D gene (6 bases). Germline-derived CDR1 and CDR2 are MGHDK and SYGVNS. V dropped 3 bases and J dropped 6 bases, with 14 bases sitting between them. The CDR3 contains 14 residues. The CDR3 coding sequence is TGTGCCAGCAGTGACCCCACAGGGTTCCCTGAAGCTTTCTTT. Amino acids: CASSDPTGFPEAFF.

This chain links TRBV9 with TRBJ2-3; a possible D gene is TRBD1 (5 bases). Trimming pared 4 bases from V and 4 bases from J, leaving 19 bases between. The CDR3 is 16 residues long. Germline CDR1 is SGDLS and CDR2 is YYNGEE. The CDR3 DNA is TGTGCCAGCAGCTCTTGGCAGGGCGACTTAGCAGATACGCAGTATTTT. Protein sequence: CASSSWQGDLADTQYF.

The chain has TRBV11-2 and TRBJ1-2; 7 nucleotides line up with TRBD1. This CDR3 spans 14 amino acids. Germline CDR1 SGHAT, CDR2 FQNNGV. The trim removed 5 bases at V and 5 bases at J, leaving 8 bases unmatched. The CDR3 DNA sequence: TGTGCCAGCAGCCCTCAGGGGGTTGGGTATGGCTACACCTTC. Translation gives CASSPQGVGYGYTF.

This clone was counted once. This chain links TRBV3-1 (or the pseudogene TRBV3-2) with TRBJ2-1; TRBD2 aligns across 10 bases. V shed 2 bases, J shed 8 bases, and the junction held 3 bases outside the gene matches. This CDR3 spans 14 amino acids. Germline CDR1 is LGHDT and CDR2 is YNNKEL (reference sequence). Here the CDR3 DNA reads TGTGCCAGCAGCCAAAGCGGGGGGGTCCATGAGCAGTTCTTC. Its protein product is CASSQSGGVHEQFF.

V and J are TRBV7-2 and TRBJ2-3; 10 positions match TRBD1. This CDR3 has 15 residues. Unmatched junction bases numbered 2, after V lost 5 bases and J lost 0 bases. Germline V gene sequence: CDR1 SGHTA, CDR2 FQGNSA. CDR3: CASSLGQGSTDTQYF. CDR3 nucleotides: TGTGCCAGCAGCCTGGGACAGGGGAGCACAGATACGCAGTATTTT.

This clone showed up just a few times. The V gene is TRBV19, the J gene TRBJ1-2, with 7 bases lining up with TRBD1. CDR1 LNHDA and CDR2 SQIVND come from the germline V gene (reference sequence). V was clipped by 4 bases and J by 0 bases; unmatched bases: 8. The CDR3 is 16 residues long. This chain's CDR3 is CASSTLGQEANYGYTF. CDR3 DNA sequence: TGTGCCAGTAGTACTCTTGGACAGGAAGCTAACTATGGCTACACCTTC.

The V call is TRBV5-6, the J call TRBJ2-7; 8 bases match TRBD1. The CDR3 extends over 14 amino acids. CDR1 and CDR2 from the germline V gene are SGHDT and YYEEEE. V lost 5 bases to trimming and J lost 1 base; unmatched junction nucleotides: 5. CDR3 nucleotides: TGTGCCAGCAGAGGGACAGGAATATCCTACGAGCAGTACGTC. It yields the protein CASRGTGISYEQYV.

The V and J genes are TRBV23-1 and TRBJ1-2; no reliable D call. TRBV23-1 is annotated as an ORF whose role is uncertain. The CDR3 length is 12 residues. Trimming took off 8 bases at V and 5 bases at J, with 12 bases between the two ends. The CDR3 sequence: CASAGRLYGYTF. CDR3 DNA: TGCGCCAGCGCGGGGAGGCTTTATGGCTACACCTTC.

The rearrangement links TRBV3-1 (or the pseudogene TRBV3-2) to TRBJ1-2; D call uncertain. Deletions cut 2 bases from V and 2 bases from J, with 9 bases between. The CDR3 length is 14 residues. Germline CDR1 and CDR2: LGHDT and YNNKEL (reference sequence). This CDR3 reads CASSQLGFNYGYTF. The CDR3 DNA reads TGTGCCAGCAGCCAACTTGGCTTCAACTATGGCTACACCTTC.

V gene TRBV3-1 (or the pseudogene TRBV3-2) combines with J gene TRBJ1-1; D is undetermined. Per germline, CDR1 LGHDT and CDR2 YNNKEL (reference sequence). Between the trimmed V and J ends, which lost 1 base and 0 bases, there was a span of 6 bases. CDR3 length equals 14 residues. For the CDR3, the DNA is TGTGCCAGCAGCCAAGGTACGGTGAACACTGAAGCTTTCTTT. This codes for CASSQGTVNTEAFF.

This sequence joins TRBV7-9 and TRBJ1-1; no clear D gene. The CDR3 consists of 12 residues. Germline values: CDR1 SEHNR, CDR2 FQNEAQ (reference sequence). V gave up 5 bases and J gave up 5 bases, with 9 bases separating them. The CDR3 sequence is CASSRMVTEAFF. CDR3 nucleotide sequence: TGTGCCAGCAGCCGCATGGTTACTGAAGCTTTCTTT. The full variable domain, rest sourced from reference TRBV7-9 and TRBJ1-1, is DTGVSQNPRHKITKRGQNVTFRCDPISEHNRLYWYRQTLGQGPEFLTYFQNEAQLEKSRLLSDRFSAERPKGSFSTLEIQRTEQGDSAMYLCASSRMVTEAFFGQGTRLTVV.

This clone was detected only a few times. V is TRBV3-1 (or the pseudogene TRBV3-2) and J is TRBJ1-1, with TRBD1 identical over 9 bases. The germline V gene encodes CDR1 LGHDT and CDR2 YNNKEL (reference sequence). Trimming removed 4 bases from V and 5 bases from J; junction bases left unmatched: 8. CDR3 length: 15 residues. For the CDR3, the DNA is TGTGCCAGCAGCCTGTATATGACAGGGGGGACTGAAGCTTTCTTT. Translating it yields CASSLYMTGGTEAFF.

The V and J genes are TRBV7-9 and TRBJ2-5; either TRBD1 or TRBD2 may fit D (5 bases each). The CDR3 spans 16 residues. Trimming shortened V by 5 bases and J by 4 bases, and 20 bases separated the two germline ends. The germline CDR1 and CDR2 sequences are SEHNR and FQNEAQ (reference sequence). This CDR3 reads CASSPPSGRVIETQYF. The DNA for the CDR3 is TGTGCCAGCAGCCCCCCTTCGGGGCGAGTGATAGAGACCCAGTACTTC.

This clone was counted a few times. This sequence joins TRBV5-5 and TRBJ2-1, with D unresolved. The CDR3 is made up of 13 amino acids. The V gene's germline CDR1 is SGHKS and CDR2 YYEKEE (reference sequence). V was pared by 1 base and J by 5 bases, with 7 bases between. The chain's CDR3 is CASSLSTNNEQFF. CDR3 coding DNA: TGTGCCAGCAGCTTGTCAACTAACAATGAGCAGTTCTTC.

This clone was found once. The CDR3 here is CASSSNPQGRGSPLHF. DNA for the CDR3: TGTGCCAGCAGCTCCAACCCACAGGGAAGGGGATCACCCCTCCACTTT. V is TRBV7-8 and J is TRBJ1-6; perhaps TRBD1 as D (6 bases). Germline values: CDR1 SGHVS, CDR2 FQNEAQ. CDR3 length: 16 amino acids. The V gene lost 4 bases and the J gene lost 10 bases, with 20 bases spanning the gap.

The rearrangement links TRBV5-1 to TRBJ2-2; TRBD1 or TRBD2 may be the D gene (5 bases each). In germline, CDR1 is SGHRS, CDR2 YFSETQ. Trimming took off 2 bases at V and 4 bases at J, with 12 bases between the two ends. The CDR3 length is 15 residues. The CDR3 region is CASSFQGVVTGELFF. CDR3 DNA sequence: TGCGCCAGCAGCTTCCAGGGAGTAGTCACCGGGGAGCTGTTTTTT.

This clone has just a few counts. The chain joins TRBV5-6 to TRBJ1-1; no firm D call. Germline lookup yields CDR1 SGHDT and CDR2 YYEEEE. This CDR3 is built from 11 residues. Trimming stripped 0 bases from V and 8 bases from J, with 5 bases between. CDR3 sequence: CASSLEGEAFF. The CDR3 DNA sequence: TGTGCCAGCAGCTTGGAGGGAGAAGCTTTCTTT.

J is TRBJ1-3 and V is TRBV7-2; perhaps TRBD1 as D (5 bases). The V end lost 1 base, the J end lost 0 bases, and 13 bases lay between the germline ends. The length of the CDR3 is 17 residues. Germline-derived CDR1 and CDR2 are SGHTA and FQGNSA. CDR3 loop: CASSLVGTLNSGNTIYF. The CDR3 DNA reads TGTGCCAGCAGCTTAGTTGGGACGTTGAACTCTGGAAACACCATATATTTT.

This clone was detected a few times. V is TRBV24-1 and J is TRBJ2-2, with 9 bases aligning to TRBD2. V gave up 4 bases and J gave up 4 bases; unmatched junction bases: 6. From germline, CDR1 is KGHDR and CDR2 SFDVKD. This CDR3 is 16 amino acids long. The CDR3 DNA sequence: TGTGCCACCAGTGAACCAGCGGGGGGTAGCACCGGGGAGCTGTTTTTT. Translation gives CATSEPAGGSTGELFF.